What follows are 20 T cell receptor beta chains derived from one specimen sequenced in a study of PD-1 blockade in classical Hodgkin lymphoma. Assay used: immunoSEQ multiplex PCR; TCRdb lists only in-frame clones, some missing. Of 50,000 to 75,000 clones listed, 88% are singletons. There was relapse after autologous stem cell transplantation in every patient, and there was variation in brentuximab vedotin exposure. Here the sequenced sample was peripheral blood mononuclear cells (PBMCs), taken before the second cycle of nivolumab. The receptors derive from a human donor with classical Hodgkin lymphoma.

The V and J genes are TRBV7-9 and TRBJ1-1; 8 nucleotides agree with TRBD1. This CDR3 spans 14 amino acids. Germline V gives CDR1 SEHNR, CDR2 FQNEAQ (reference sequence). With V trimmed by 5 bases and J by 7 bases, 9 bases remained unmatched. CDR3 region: CASSHMTGVVEAFF. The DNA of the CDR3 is TGTGCCAGCAGCCATATGACAGGGGTTGTTGAAGCTTTCTTT.

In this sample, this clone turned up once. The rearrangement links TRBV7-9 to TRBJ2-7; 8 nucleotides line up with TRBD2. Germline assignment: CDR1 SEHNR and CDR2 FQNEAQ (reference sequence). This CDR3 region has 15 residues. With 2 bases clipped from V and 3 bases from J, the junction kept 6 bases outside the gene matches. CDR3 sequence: CASSLRGGGYYEQYF. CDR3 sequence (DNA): TGTGCCAGCAGCTTACGGGGCGGGGGGTACTACGAGCAGTACTTC.

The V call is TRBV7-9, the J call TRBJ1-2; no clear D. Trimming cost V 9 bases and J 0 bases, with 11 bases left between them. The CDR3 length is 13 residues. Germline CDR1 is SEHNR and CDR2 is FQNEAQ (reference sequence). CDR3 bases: TGTGCCAGTTCTGGACTTACTAACTATGGCTACACCTTC. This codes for CASSGLTNYGYTF.

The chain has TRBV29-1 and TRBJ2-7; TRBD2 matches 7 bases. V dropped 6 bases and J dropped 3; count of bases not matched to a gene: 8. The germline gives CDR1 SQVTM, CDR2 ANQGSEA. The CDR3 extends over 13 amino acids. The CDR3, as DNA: TGCAGCGTCAACAGCGGGGTAGGCTACGAGCAGTACTTC. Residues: CSVNSGVGYEQYF.

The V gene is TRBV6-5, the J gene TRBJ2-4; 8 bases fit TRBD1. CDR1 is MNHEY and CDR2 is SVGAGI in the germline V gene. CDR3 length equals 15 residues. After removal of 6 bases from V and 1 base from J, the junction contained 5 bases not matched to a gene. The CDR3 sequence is CASRRQGRAKNIQYF. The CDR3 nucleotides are TGTGCCAGCAGACGACAGGGGAGGGCCAAAAACATTCAGTACTTC.

CDR3 sequence reads: CASSLQPSGGDDEQFF. The CDR3 DNA follows: TGCGCCAGCAGCTTGCAACCTAGCGGGGGGGACGATGAGCAGTTCTTC. The rearrangement links TRBV5-1 to TRBJ2-1; 12 bases agree with TRBD2. CDR1 SGHRS and CDR2 YFSETQ come from the germline V gene. The CDR3 length is 16 residues. V was clipped by 1 base and J by 8 bases; unmatched bases: 7.

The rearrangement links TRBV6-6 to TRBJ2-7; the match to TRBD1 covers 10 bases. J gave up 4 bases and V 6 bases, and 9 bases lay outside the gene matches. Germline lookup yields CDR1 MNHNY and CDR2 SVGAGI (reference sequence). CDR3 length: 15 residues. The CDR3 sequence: CASRPSPGQGYEQYF. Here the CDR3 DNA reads TGTGCCAGCAGACCTTCACCGGGACAGGGGTACGAGCAGTACTTC.

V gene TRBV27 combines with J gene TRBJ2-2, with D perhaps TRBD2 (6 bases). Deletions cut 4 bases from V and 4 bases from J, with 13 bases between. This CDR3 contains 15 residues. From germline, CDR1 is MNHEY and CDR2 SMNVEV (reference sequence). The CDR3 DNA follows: TGTGCCAGCAGTTCCCAGCGGGCTTCCACCGGGGAGCTGTTTTTT. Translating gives CASSSQRASTGELFF.

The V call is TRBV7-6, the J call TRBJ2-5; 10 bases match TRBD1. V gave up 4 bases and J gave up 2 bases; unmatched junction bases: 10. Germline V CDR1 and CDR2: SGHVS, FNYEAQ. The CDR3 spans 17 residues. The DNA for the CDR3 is TGTGCCAGCAGCTGGCCCCGGGACAGGGGAATACAAGAGACCCAGTACTTC. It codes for CASSWPRDRGIQETQYF.

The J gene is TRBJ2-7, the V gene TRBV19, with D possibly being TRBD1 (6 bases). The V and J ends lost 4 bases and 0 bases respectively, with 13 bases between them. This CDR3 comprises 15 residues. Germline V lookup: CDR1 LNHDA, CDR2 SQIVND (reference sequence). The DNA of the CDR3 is TGTGCCAGTAGTACCGCCGGGACATACTCCTACGAGCAGTACTTC. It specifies CASSTAGTYSYEQYF.

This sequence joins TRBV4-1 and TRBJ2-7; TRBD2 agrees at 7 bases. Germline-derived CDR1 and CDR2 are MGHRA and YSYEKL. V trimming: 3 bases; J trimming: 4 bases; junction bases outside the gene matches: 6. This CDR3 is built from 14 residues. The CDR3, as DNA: TGCGCCAGCAGCCAGAGCGGGGAAGGGTACGAGCAGTACTTC. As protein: CASSQSGEGYEQYF.

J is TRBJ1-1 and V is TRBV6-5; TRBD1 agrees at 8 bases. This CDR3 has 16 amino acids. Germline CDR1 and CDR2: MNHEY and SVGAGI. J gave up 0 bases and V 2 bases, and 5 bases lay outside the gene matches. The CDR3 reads CASSYIRGPLNTEAFF. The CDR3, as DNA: TGTGCCAGCAGTTACATCAGGGGGCCCCTGAACACTGAAGCTTTCTTT.

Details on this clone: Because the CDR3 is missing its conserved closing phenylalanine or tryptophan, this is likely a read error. CDR3 loop: CASSLLGSTEAFL. CDR3 DNA sequence: TGCGCCAGCAGCTTGCTTGGGAGCACTGAAGCTTTCCTT. This sequence joins TRBV5-1 and TRBJ1-1, with D unresolved. V dropped 1 base and J dropped 4 bases, with 8 bases sitting between them. The CDR3 is 13 residues long. Looked up from germline, CDR1 is SGHRS and CDR2 is YFSETQ.

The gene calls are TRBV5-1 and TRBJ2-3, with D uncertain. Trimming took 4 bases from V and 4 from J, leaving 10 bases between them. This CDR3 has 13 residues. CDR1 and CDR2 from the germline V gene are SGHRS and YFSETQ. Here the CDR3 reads CASSNPAADTQYF. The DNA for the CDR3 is TGCGCCAGCAGCAACCCCGCGGCAGATACGCAGTATTTT.

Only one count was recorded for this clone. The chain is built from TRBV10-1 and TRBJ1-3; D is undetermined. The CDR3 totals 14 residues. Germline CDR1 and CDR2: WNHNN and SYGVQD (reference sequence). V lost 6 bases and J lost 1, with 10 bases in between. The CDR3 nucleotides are TGCGCCAGCAGCCCAGCGGGTTCTGGAAACACCATATATTTT. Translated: CASSPAGSGNTIYF.

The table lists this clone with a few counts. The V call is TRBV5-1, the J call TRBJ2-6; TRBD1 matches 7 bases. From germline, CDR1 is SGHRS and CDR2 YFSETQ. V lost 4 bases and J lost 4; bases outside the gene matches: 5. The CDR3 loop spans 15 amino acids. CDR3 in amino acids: CASSTTGNGANVLTF. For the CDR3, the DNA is TGCGCCAGCAGCACGACAGGGAACGGGGCCAACGTCCTGACTTTC.

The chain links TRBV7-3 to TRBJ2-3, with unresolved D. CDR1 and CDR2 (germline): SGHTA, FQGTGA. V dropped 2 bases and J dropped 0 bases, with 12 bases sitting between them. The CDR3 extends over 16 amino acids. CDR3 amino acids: CASSLPTSPSTDTQYF. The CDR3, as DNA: TGTGCCAGCAGCTTACCTACATCCCCTAGCACAGATACGCAGTATTTT.

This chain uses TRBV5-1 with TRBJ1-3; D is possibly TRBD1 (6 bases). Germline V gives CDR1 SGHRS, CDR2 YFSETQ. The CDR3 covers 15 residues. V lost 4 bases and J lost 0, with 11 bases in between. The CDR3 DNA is TGCGCCAGCAGCGAGACAGGAGTCTCTGGAAACACCATATATTTT. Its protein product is CASSETGVSGNTIYF.

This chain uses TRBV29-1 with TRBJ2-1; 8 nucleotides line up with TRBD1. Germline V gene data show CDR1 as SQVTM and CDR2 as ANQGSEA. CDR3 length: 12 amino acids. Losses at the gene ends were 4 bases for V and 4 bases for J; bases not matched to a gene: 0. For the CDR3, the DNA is TGCAGCGTTGGACAGGGGTACAATGAGCAGTTCTTC. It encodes CSVGQGYNEQFF.

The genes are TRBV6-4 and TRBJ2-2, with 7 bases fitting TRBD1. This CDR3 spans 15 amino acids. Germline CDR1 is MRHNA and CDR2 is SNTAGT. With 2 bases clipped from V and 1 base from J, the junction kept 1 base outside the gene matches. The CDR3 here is CASSDRTGNTGELFF. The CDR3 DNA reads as TGTGCCAGCAGTGACAGGACAGGGAACACCGGGGAGCTGTTTTTT.